This is a list of T cell receptor beta chains from one sample in a study of CXCR3-negative and CXCR3-positive naive CD8 T cells. TCRdb re-called the 5' RACE reads and shows each CDR3 protein once, DNA omitted. The repertoire shows 100,000 to 150,000 distinct CDR3 sequences; the top ten hold 0.4% to 0.5%. The sample was naive CXCR3+ CD8+ T cells from blood. The receptor source for this set is a human donor in good health. Some clones in this sample may be carry-over from other donors' samples. CDR3s include the opening cysteine and the closing phenylalanine or tryptophan. The order of the fields is V gene, J gene, CDR3 length, CDR3 protein.

V: TRBV25-1; J: TRBJ2-1; length: 17; CDR3: CASRTSGLSASYNEQFF
V: TRBV5-1; J: TRBJ2-3; length: 16; CDR3: CASSPRTGGLTDTQYF
V: TRBV7-9; J: TRBJ2-5; length: 15; CDR3: CASSRQGALGETQYF
V: TRBV28; J: TRBJ1-4; length: 16; CDR3: CASSLPKGGGNEKLFF
V: TRBV28; J: TRBJ2-3; length: 14; CDR3: CASSLGDYTDTQYF
V: TRBV28; J: TRBJ2-1; length: 13; CDR3: CASRVRMDNEQFF
V: TRBV7-8; J: TRBJ2-7; length: 18; CDR3: CASSLGGGGGRYSYEQYF
V: TRBV11-1; J: TRBJ2-6; length: 18; CDR3: CASSLASWKGPGANVLTF
V: TRBV27; J: TRBJ2-2; length: 14; CDR3: CASSSGQNTGELFF
V: TRBV7-9; J: TRBJ2-1; length: 16; CDR3: CASSSTGTRLYNEQFF
V: TRBV12-3/TRBV12-4; J: TRBJ2-1; length: 14; CDR3: CASRTSGGNNEQFF
V: TRBV5-1; J: TRBJ2-3; length: 18; CDR3: CASSRRASGGRSTDTQYF
V: TRBV5-1; J: TRBJ1-2; length: 15; CDR3: CASSSSGTELYGYTF